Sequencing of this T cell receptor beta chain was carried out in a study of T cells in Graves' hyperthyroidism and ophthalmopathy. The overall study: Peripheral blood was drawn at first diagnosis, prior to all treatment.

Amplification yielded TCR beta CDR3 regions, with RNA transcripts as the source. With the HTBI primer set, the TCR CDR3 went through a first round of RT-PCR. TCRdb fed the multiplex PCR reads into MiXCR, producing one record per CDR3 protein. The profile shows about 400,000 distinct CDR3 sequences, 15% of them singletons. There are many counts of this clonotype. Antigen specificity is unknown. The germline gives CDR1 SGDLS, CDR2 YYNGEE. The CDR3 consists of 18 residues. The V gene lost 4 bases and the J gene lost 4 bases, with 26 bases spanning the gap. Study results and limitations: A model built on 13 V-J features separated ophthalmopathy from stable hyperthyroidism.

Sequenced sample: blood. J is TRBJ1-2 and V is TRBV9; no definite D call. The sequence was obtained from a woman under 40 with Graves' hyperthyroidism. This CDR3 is CASSSDVLNGDKLYGYTF. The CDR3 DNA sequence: TGTGCCAGCAGCAGCGACGTCCTAAATGGGGATAAACTCTATGGCTACACCTTC.